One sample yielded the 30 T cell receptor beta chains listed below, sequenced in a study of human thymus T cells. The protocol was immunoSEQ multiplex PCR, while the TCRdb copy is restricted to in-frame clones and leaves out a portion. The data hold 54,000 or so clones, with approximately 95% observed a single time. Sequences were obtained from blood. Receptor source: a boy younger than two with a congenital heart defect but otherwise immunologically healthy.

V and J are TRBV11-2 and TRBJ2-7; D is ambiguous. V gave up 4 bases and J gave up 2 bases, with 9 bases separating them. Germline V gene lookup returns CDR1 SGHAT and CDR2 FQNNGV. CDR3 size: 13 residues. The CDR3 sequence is CASSSRPAYEQYF. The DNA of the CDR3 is TGTGCCAGCAGCTCCCGGCCAGCCTACGAGCAGTACTTC.

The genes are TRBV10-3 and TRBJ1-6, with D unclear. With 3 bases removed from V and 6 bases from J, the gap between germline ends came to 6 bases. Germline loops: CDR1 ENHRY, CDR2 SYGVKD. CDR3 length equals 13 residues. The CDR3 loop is CAISDGVNSPLHF. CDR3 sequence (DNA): TGTGCCATCAGTGACGGAGTTAATTCACCCCTCCACTTT.

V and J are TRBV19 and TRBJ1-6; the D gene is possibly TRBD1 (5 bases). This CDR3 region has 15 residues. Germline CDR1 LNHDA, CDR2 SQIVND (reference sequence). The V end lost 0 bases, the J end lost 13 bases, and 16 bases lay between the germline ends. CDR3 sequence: CASSIDAGGGTPLHF. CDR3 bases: TGTGCCAGTAGTATAGATGCGGGAGGAGGGACTCCCCTCCACTTT. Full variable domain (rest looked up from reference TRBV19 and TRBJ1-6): DGGITQSPKYLFRKEGQNVTLSCEQNLNHDAMYWYRQDPGQGLRLIYYSQIVNDFQKGDIAEGYSVSREKKESFPLTVTSAQKNPTAFYLCASSIDAGGGTPLHFGNGTRLTVT.

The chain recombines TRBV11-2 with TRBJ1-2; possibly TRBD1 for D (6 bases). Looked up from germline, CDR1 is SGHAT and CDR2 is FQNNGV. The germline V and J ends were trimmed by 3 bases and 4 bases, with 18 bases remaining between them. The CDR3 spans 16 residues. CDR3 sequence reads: CASSFPPQGTLYGYTF. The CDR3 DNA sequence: TGTGCCAGCAGCTTCCCCCCCCAGGGGACACTCTATGGCTACACCTTC.

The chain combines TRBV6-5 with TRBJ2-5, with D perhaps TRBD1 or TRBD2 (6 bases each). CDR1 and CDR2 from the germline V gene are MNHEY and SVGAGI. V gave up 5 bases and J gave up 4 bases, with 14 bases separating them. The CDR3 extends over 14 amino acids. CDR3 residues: CASSLLGGPETQYF. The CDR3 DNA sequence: TGTGCCAGCAGTCTTCTGGGGGGCCCAGAGACCCAGTACTTC.

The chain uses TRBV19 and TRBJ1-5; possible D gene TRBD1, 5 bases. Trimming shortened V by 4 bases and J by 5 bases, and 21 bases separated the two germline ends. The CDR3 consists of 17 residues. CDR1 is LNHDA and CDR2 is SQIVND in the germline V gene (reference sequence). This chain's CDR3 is CASSTQVLGYGDQPQHF. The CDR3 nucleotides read TGTGCCAGTAGTACACAGGTCCTCGGGTACGGGGATCAGCCCCAGCATTTT.

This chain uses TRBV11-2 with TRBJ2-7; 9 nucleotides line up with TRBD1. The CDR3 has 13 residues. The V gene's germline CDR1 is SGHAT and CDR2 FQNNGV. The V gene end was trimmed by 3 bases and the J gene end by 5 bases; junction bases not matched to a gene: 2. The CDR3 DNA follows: TGTGCCAGCAGCTTGGACAGGGGCGACGAGCAGTACTTC. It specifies CASSLDRGDEQYF.

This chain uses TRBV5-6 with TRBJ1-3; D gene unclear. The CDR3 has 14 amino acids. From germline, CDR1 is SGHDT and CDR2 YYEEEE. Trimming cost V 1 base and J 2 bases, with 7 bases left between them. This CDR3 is CASSLPAAGNTIYF. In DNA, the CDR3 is TGTGCCAGCAGCTTGCCGGCAGCTGGAAACACCATATATTTT.

For the CDR3, the DNA is TGTGCCAGCAGTCGTCAAGGGGGACAGGGGTACGAGCAGTACTTC. Amino acids: CASSRQGGQGYEQYF. The V call is TRBV2, the J call TRBJ2-7; 10 bases agree with TRBD1. The CDR3 is 15 amino acids. CDR1 SNHLY and CDR2 FYNNEI come from the germline V gene. Trimming at V came to 5 bases and at J to 4 bases, leaving 8 bases not matched to a gene.

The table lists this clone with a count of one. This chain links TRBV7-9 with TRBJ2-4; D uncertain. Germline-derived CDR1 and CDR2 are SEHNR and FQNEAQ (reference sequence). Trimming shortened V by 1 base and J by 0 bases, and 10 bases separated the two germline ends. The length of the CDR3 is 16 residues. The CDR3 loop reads CASSLGRLLAKNIQYF. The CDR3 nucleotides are TGTGCCAGCAGCTTAGGGAGACTTCTAGCCAAAAACATTCAGTACTTC.

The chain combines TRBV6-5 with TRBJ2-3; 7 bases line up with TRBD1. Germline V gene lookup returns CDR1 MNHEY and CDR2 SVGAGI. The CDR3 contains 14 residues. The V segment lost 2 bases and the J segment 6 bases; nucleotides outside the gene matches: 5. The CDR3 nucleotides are TGTGCCAGCAGTTACAGGGGGCGCTTGGATACGCAGTATTTT. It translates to CASSYRGRLDTQYF.

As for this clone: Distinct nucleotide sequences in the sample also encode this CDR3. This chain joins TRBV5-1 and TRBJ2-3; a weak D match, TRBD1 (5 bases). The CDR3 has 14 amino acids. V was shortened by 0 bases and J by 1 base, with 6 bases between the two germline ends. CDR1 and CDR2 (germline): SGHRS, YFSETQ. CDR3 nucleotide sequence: TGCGCCAGCAGCTTGGGGGGCGGCACAGATACGCAGTATTTT. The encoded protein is CASSLGGGTDTQYF.

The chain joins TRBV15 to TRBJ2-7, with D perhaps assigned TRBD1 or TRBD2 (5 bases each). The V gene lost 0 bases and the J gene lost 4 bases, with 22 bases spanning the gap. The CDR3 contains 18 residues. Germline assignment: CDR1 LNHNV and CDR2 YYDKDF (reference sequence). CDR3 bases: TGTGCCACCAGCAGAGATTGGGGGACGTTTACGAGCCCATACGAGCAGTACTTC. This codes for CATSRDWGTFTSPYEQYF.

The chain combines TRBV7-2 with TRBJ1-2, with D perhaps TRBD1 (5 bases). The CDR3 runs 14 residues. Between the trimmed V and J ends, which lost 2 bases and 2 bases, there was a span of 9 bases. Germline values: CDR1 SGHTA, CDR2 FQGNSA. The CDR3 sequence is CASSLNRQNYGYTF. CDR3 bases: TGTGCCAGCAGCTTAAACCGACAGAACTATGGCTACACCTTC. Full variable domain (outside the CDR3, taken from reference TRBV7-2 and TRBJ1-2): GAGVSQSPSNKVTEKGKDVELRCDPISGHTALYWYRQSLGQGLEFLIYFQGNSAPDKSGLPSDRFSAERTGGSVSTLTIQRTQQEDSAVYLCASSLNRQNYGYTFGSGTRLTVV.

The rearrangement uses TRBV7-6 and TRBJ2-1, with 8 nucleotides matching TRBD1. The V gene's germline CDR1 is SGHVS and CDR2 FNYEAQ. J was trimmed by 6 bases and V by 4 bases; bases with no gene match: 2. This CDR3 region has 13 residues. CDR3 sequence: CASSWTGSNEQFF. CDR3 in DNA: TGTGCCAGCAGCTGGACAGGGAGCAATGAGCAGTTCTTC.

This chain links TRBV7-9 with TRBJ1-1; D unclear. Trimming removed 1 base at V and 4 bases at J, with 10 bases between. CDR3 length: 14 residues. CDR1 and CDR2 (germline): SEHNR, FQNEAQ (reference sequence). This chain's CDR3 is CASSLVGWGTEAFF. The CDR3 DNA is TGTGCCAGCAGCTTAGTAGGGTGGGGCACTGAAGCTTTCTTT.

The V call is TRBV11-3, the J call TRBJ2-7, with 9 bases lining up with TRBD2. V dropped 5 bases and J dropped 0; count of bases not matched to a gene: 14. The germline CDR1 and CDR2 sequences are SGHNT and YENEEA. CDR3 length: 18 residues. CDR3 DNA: TGTGCCAGCAGCCCTGGAGGCTACGCGGGGGGGAGCTCCTACGAGCAGTACTTC. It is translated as CASSPGGYAGGSSYEQYF.

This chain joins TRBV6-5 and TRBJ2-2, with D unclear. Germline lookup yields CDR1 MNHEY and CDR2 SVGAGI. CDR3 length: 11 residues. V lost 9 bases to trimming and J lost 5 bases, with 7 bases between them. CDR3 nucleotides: TGTGCCAGATTACCGACCGGGGAGCTGTTTTTT. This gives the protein CARLPTGELFF.

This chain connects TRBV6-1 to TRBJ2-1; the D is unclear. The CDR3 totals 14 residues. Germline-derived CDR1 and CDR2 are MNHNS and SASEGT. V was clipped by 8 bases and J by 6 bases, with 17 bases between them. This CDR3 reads CASSLERRFNEQFF. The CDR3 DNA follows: TGTGCCAGCTCTTTGGAGAGGCGGTTCAATGAGCAGTTCTTC.

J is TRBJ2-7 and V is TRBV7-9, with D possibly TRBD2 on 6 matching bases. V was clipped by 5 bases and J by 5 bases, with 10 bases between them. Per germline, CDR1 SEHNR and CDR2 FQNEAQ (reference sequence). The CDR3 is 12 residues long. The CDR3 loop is CASSTTSNEQYF. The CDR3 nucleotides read TGTGCCAGCAGCACGACTAGTAACGAGCAGTACTTC. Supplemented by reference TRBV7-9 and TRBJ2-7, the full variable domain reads DTGVSQNPRHKITKRGQNVTFRCDPISEHNRLYWYRQTLGQGPEFLTYFQNEAQLEKSRLLSDRFSAERPKGSFSTLEIQRTEQGDSAMYLCASSTTSNEQYFGPGTRLTVT.

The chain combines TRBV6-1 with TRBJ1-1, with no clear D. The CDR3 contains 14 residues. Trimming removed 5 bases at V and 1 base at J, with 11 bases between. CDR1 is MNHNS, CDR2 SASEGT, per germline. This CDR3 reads CASSSHSRNTEAFF. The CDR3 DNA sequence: TGTGCCAGCAGTTCCCACTCACGGAACACTGAAGCTTTCTTT.

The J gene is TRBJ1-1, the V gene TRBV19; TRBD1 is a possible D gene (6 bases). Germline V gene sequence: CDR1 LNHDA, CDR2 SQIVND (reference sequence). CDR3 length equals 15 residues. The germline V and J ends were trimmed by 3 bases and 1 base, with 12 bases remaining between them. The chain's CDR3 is CASSILGARNTEAFF. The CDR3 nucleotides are TGTGCCAGTAGTATCCTGGGGGCGAGGAACACTGAAGCTTTCTTT.

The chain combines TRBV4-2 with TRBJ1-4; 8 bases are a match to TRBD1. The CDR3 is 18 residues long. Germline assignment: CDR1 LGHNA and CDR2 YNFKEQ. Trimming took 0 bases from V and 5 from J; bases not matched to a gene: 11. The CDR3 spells CASSQDGKNRGSNEKLFF. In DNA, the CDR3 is TGTGCCAGCAGCCAAGATGGGAAAAACAGGGGGTCGAATGAAAAACTGTTTTTT.

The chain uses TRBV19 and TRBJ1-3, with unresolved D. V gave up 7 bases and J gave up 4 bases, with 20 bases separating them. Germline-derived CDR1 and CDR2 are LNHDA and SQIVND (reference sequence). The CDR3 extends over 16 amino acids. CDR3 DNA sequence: TGTGCCAGTAAATATCAGGCGGCCAGCTCCGGAAACACCATATATTTT. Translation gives CASKYQAASSGNTIYF.

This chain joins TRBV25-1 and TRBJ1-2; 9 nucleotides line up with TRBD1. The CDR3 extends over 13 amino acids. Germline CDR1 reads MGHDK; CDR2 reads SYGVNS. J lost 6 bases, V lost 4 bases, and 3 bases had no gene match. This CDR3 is CASSAQGANGYTF. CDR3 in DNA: TGTGCCAGCAGTGCACAGGGGGCAAATGGCTACACCTTC.

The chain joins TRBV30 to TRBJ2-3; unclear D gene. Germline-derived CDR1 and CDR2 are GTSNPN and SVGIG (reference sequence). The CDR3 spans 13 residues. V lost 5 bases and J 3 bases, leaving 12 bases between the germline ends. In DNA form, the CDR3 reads TGTGCCTGGGCCTTCCCATCGACAGATACGCAGTATTTT. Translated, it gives CAWAFPSTDTQYF.

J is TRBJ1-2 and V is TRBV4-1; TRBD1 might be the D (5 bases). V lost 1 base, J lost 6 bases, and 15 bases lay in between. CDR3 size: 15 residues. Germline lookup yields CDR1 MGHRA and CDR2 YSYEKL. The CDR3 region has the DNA TGCGCCAGCAGCCAAGCCCCAGCAGGAGGGGATGGCTACACCTTC. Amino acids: CASSQAPAGGDGYTF.

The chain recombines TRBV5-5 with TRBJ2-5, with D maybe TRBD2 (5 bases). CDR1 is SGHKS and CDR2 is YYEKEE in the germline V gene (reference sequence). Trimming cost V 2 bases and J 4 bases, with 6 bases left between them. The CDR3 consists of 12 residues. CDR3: CASSFRGETQYF. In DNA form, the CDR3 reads TGTGCCAGCAGCTTCCGGGGAGAGACCCAGTACTTC.

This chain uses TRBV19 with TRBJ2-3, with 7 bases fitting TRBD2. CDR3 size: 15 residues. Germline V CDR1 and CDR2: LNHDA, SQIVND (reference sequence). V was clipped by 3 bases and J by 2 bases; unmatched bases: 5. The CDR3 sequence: CASSIARGDTDTQYF. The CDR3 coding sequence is TGTGCCAGTAGTATCGCCCGGGGGGACACAGATACGCAGTATTTT.

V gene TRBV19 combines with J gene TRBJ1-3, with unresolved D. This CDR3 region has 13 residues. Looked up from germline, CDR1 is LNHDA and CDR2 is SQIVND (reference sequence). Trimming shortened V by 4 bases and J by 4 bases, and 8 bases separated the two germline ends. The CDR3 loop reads CASSRGQGNTIYF. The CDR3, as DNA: TGTGCCAGTAGTAGGGGTCAGGGAAACACCATATATTTT.